This section outlines one T cell receptor beta chain sequence together with its context. Its specificity is not known. V lost 1 base and J lost 6, with 25 bases in between. Per germline, CDR1 LGHNA and CDR2 YSLEER. CDR3 length equals 18 residues. PCR used 60 Vbeta primers and 13 Jbeta primers. In the study's own analysis: The count from a later analysis was about 80 million unique TCR beta chains, around 10 million of them shared. Using immunoSEQ multiplex PCR, the repertoire was profiled, and TCRdb retains in-frame clones only, with some absent. Clone size and V and J calls were adopted from that table, with D and trimming inferred from the DNA. In total, the table holds 100,000 to 150,000 clones. The data belong to a study of cytomegalovirus exposure and HLA in healthy donors. Study-level points and caveats: TCR beta sequences numbering around 15,000 were associated with HLA alleles at 0.05 false discovery rate in a later analysis. In presence/absence analyses, roughly uniform sequencing depth across donors was assumed.

Specimen: PBMCs. This rearrangement joins TRBV4-3 to TRBJ2-7, with D tentatively TRBD2 (7 bases). This clonotype originated in a man younger than 35 in good health and CMV-seronegative. CDR3 residues: CASSQVTYGGGGSSEQYF. CDR3 sequence (DNA): TGCGCCAGCAGCCAAGTGACATACGGGGGCGGCGGGAGTTCCGAGCAGTACTTC.